These 28 T cell receptor beta chains were all obtained from the same sample, sequenced in a study of cytomegalovirus exposure and HLA in healthy donors. The study ran its PCR with 60 Vbeta and 13 Jbeta primers. Here immunoSEQ multiplex PCR was the method, and the copy in TCRdb shows in-frame clones only, minus some. The ten most abundant clones cover around 2.5% of a sample with tens of thousands of clones. Sequences were obtained from PBMCs. All receptors come from a man aged 40-49 years in good health and CMV-seronegative.

This chain links TRBV28 with TRBJ1-1; D call uncertain. Germline loops: CDR1 MDHEN, CDR2 SYDVKM. CDR3 length equals 12 residues. The V end was cut by 5 bases, the J end by 4 bases, with 8 bases between. CDR3 DNA sequence: TGTGCCAGCAGTCAGACGGGCACTGAAGCTTTCTTT. Translating gives CASSQTGTEAFF.

CDR3 in amino acids: CASSYSLTGAWEQYF. CDR3 sequence (DNA): TGTGCCAGCAGTTACTCCCTGACAGGGGCGTGGGAGCAGTACTTC. V usage is TRBV6-5 and J usage is TRBJ2-7, with 8 bases that match TRBD1. The ends lost 0 bases at V and 7 bases at J; junction bases unmatched: 8. In germline, CDR1 is MNHEY, CDR2 SVGAGI. This CDR3 region has 15 residues.

The chain uses TRBV7-2 and TRBJ2-7; D may be TRBD2 (5 bases). The ends were cut back, 7 bases at V and 3 bases at J, with 16 bases in the middle. There are 14 residues in the CDR3. Germline V gene lookup returns CDR1 SGHTA and CDR2 FQGNSA. The CDR3 DNA reads as TGTGCCAGCACCCTGGGAGAGCTCCTCTACGAGCAGTACTTC. It yields the protein CASTLGELLYEQYF.

This sequence joins TRBV7-3 and TRBJ2-3, with 14 bases that match TRBD2. The V gene's germline CDR1 is SGHTA and CDR2 FQGTGA. The CDR3 runs 15 residues. V was pared by 5 bases and J by 6 bases, with 4 bases of the junction left unmatched. The DNA for the CDR3 is TGTGCCAGCAGCCCCGGGACTAGCGGGGGCGATACGCAGTATTTT. Its translation: CASSPGTSGGDTQYF.

The V gene is TRBV30, the J gene TRBJ1-1, with TRBD1 matching 8 bases. V dropped 2 bases and J dropped 8; count of bases not matched to a gene: 7. Germline assignment: CDR1 GTSNPN and CDR2 SVGIG (reference sequence). CDR3 length: 13 amino acids. Here the CDR3 reads CAWSSDRASEAFF. The CDR3 DNA follows: TGTGCCTGGAGTTCGGACAGGGCGTCCGAAGCTTTCTTT.

This clone is called medium-sized based on its frequency. The V call is TRBV10-3, the J call TRBJ1-4; 7 nucleotides line up with TRBD1. This CDR3 spans 14 amino acids. Germline V gives CDR1 ENHRY, CDR2 SYGVKD. The V and J ends lost 10 bases and 7 bases, in that order; junction bases with no gene match: 12. The CDR3 bases are TGTGCCACCCGGGACAGTTTGGAAAGTGAAAAACTGTTTTTT. This sequence encodes CATRDSLESEKLFF.

This chain links TRBV29-1 with TRBJ2-5; 8 nucleotides match TRBD1. With 5 bases clipped from V and 9 bases from J, the junction kept 11 bases outside the gene matches. The germline CDR1 and CDR2 sequences are SQVTM and ANQGSEA. The length of the CDR3 is 13 residues. CDR3 sequence (DNA): TGCAGCGTTTGCTTTCCGGGACAGGACTCCCAGTACTTC. Translating it yields CSVCFPGQDSQYF.

The chain joins TRBV5-6 to TRBJ1-3; no definite D call. CDR1 is SGHDT and CDR2 is YYEEEE in the germline V gene. This CDR3 comprises 16 residues. Trimming removed 3 bases at V and 0 bases at J, with 13 bases between. CDR3 region: CASSSSLFSSGNTIYF. The CDR3 DNA is TGTGCCAGCAGCTCGTCCCTCTTCAGCTCTGGAAACACCATATATTTT.

The rearrangement uses TRBV6-6 and TRBJ1-1; 9 bases map to TRBD1. CDR3 size: 14 residues. With 7 bases clipped from V and 4 bases from J, the junction kept 7 bases outside the gene matches. Germline V gives CDR1 MNHNY, CDR2 SVGAGI (reference sequence). The CDR3 coding sequence is TGTGCCAGCACCCCGGGACAGGGTGTCACTGAAGCTTTCTTT. It encodes CASTPGQGVTEAFF.

The V call is TRBV7-2, the J call TRBJ2-7; 7 nucleotides agree with TRBD1. The V gene's germline CDR1 is SGHTA and CDR2 FQGNSA. The CDR3 covers 15 residues. Losses at the gene ends were 5 bases for V and 4 bases for J; bases not matched to a gene: 11. The CDR3 is CASSTRGGAAYEQYF. The CDR3 nucleotides read TGTGCCAGCAGCACTCGAGGGGGCGCAGCATACGAGCAGTACTTC.

The chain joins TRBV11-2 to TRBJ2-5, with D maybe TRBD2 (5 bases). Germline V CDR1 and CDR2: SGHAT, FQNNGV. The CDR3 length is 14 residues. V was shortened by 6 bases and J by 2 bases, with 13 bases between the two germline ends. The CDR3 nucleotides read TGTGCCAGCAGATTGACCCGGGGACAAGAGACCCAGTACTTC. Its protein is CASRLTRGQETQYF.

V and J are TRBV30 and TRBJ2-5; 8 bases map to TRBD2. Losses at the gene ends were 5 bases for V and 6 bases for J; bases not matched to a gene: 5. This CDR3 contains 12 residues. Germline V CDR1 and CDR2: GTSNPN, SVGIG (reference sequence). The CDR3 region has the DNA TGTGCCTGGTCCCAGCGGGGGAAGACCCAGTACTTC. The encoded protein is CAWSQRGKTQYF. The full variable domain, its missing parts supplied by reference TRBV30 and TRBJ2-5, is SQTIHQWPATLVQPVGSPLSLECTVEGTSNPNLYWYRQAAGRGLQLLFYSVGIGQISSEVPQNLSASRPQDRQFILSSKKLLLSDSGFYLCAWSQRGKTQYFGPGTRLLVL.

In nucleotides, the CDR3 is TGTGCCAGCAGCCCCAGGGCAGACAATGAGCAGTTCTTC. This gives the protein CASSPRADNEQFF. The gene calls are TRBV7-6 and TRBJ2-1, with D perhaps TRBD1 (5 bases). CDR1 is SGHVS and CDR2 is FNYEAQ in the germline V gene. Between the trimmed V and J ends, which lost 5 bases and 5 bases, there was a span of 10 bases. CDR3 length: 13 amino acids.

This chain connects TRBV30 to TRBJ1-5; 9 bases are shared with TRBD1. The CDR3 is 13 amino acids. Trimming took 5 bases from V and 1 from J; bases not matched to a gene: 0. CDR1 GTSNPN and CDR2 SVGIG come from the germline V gene (reference sequence). CDR3 amino acids: CAWGQGSNQPQHF. DNA of the CDR3: TGTGCCTGGGGACAGGGGAGCAATCAGCCCCAGCATTTT.

The CDR3 region is CASSSQGKQPQHF. Written as DNA, the CDR3 is TGTGCCAGCAGCTCACAGGGGAAACAGCCCCAGCATTTT. The chain is built from TRBV6-1 and TRBJ1-5; 7 bases map to TRBD1. CDR3 length equals 13 residues. The J segment lost 7 bases and the V segment lost 6 bases, leaving 6 bases of the junction unmatched. CDR1 and CDR2 (germline): MNHNS, SASEGT.

V gene TRBV28 combines with J gene TRBJ2-7; 7 bases are a match to TRBD1. Germline CDR1 MDHEN, CDR2 SYDVKM. V trimming: 5 bases; J trimming: 12 bases; junction bases outside the gene matches: 7. The CDR3 has 11 residues. The CDR3 spells CASSTGQVAYF. CDR3 DNA sequence: TGTGCCAGCAGTACCGGACAGGTTGCGTACTTC.

The chain couples TRBV6-5 to TRBJ1-5; D may be TRBD1 (5 bases). This CDR3 has 13 amino acids. Looked up from germline, CDR1 is MNHEY and CDR2 is SVGAGI. Trimming left V 8 bases short and J 4 bases short, with 12 bases between. CDR3 loop: CASRRGENQPQHF. The CDR3 bases are TGTGCCAGCCGGAGGGGTGAAAATCAGCCCCAGCATTTT.

The V gene is TRBV6-5, the J gene TRBJ1-2; possible D gene TRBD1, 6 bases. Germline CDR1 reads MNHEY; CDR2 reads SVGAGI. CDR3 length: 14 amino acids. V gave up 5 bases and J gave up 4 bases, with 14 bases separating them. The CDR3 spells CASSPQGIPYGYTF. The CDR3, as DNA: TGTGCCAGCAGTCCACAGGGTATTCCCTATGGCTACACCTTC.

This sequence joins TRBV5-1 and TRBJ2-1; 13 bases fit TRBD2. This CDR3 region has 18 residues. The J segment lost 8 bases and the V segment lost 0 bases, leaving 11 bases of the junction unmatched. The germline V gene encodes CDR1 SGHRS and CDR2 YFSETQ. This CDR3 reads CASSLGLAGGLRKHEQFF. The CDR3 nucleotides read TGCGCCAGCAGCTTGGGACTAGCGGGGGGCCTAAGGAAGCATGAGCAGTTCTTC. Full variable domain (outside the CDR3, taken from reference TRBV5-1 and TRBJ2-1): KAGVTQTPRYLIKTRGQQVTLSCSPISGHRSVSWYQQTPGQGLQFLFEYFSETQRNKGNFPGRFSGRQFSNSRSEMNVSTLELGDSALYLCASSLGLAGGLRKHEQFFGPGTRLTVL.

The chain recombines TRBV19 with TRBJ1-1; D unclear. The CDR3 contains 13 residues. Germline assignment: CDR1 LNHDA and CDR2 SQIVND (reference sequence). Trimming left V 5 bases short and J 1 base short, with 8 bases between. The CDR3: CASSPRQNTEAFF. The DNA for the CDR3 is TGTGCCAGTAGTCCCCGACAGAACACTGAAGCTTTCTTT.

The rearrangement uses TRBV7-8 and TRBJ2-7, with D perhaps matching TRBD2 (5 bases). Germline V gene data show CDR1 as SGHVS and CDR2 as FQNEAQ. The CDR3 has 15 residues. Trimming removed 4 bases from V and 3 bases from J, with 16 bases in between. This chain's CDR3 is CASSSAGISHYEQYF. The CDR3 DNA follows: TGTGCCAGCAGCTCCGCCGGGATCAGCCACTACGAGCAGTACTTC.

This chain connects TRBV6-1 to TRBJ1-2; unclear D gene. The length of the CDR3 is 13 residues. Germline CDR1 is MNHNS and CDR2 is SASEGT. Between the trimmed V and J ends, which lost 2 bases and 5 bases, there was a span of 9 bases. In DNA form, the CDR3 reads TGTGCCAGCAGTGAAAAGGGAGAATATGGCTACACCTTC. This sequence encodes CASSEKGEYGYTF.

The rearrangement links TRBV5-6 to TRBJ2-1; TRBD1 agrees at 10 bases. V was clipped by 4 bases and J by 6 bases; unmatched bases: 4. The CDR3 contains 14 residues. Per the germline V gene, CDR1 is SGHDT and CDR2 is YYEEEE. CDR3 sequence reads: CASSIRQGANEQFF. The DNA of the CDR3 is TGTGCCAGCAGCATCCGACAGGGGGCCAATGAGCAGTTCTTC.

The CDR3 DNA reads TGTGCCAGTAGTATCGGGTCCTCGAGCTCCTACAATGAGCAGTTCTTC. Residues: CASSIGSSSSYNEQFF. The gene calls are TRBV19 and TRBJ2-1; D ambiguous. Germline lookup yields CDR1 LNHDA and CDR2 SQIVND (reference sequence). The CDR3 loop spans 16 amino acids. The ends were cut back, 3 bases at V and 0 bases at J, with 12 bases in the middle.

The J gene is TRBJ1-1, the V gene TRBV27; 8 positions agree with TRBD1. Losses at the gene ends were 5 bases for V and 1 base for J; bases not matched to a gene: 12. The CDR3 covers 17 residues. The germline gives CDR1 MNHEY, CDR2 SMNVEV (reference sequence). In nucleotides, the CDR3 is TGTGCCAGCAGTCACAAGGCAGGGGGCAGTGGGAACACTGAAGCTTTCTTT. This encodes CASSHKAGGSGNTEAFF.

The rearrangement joins TRBV2 to TRBJ2-7; TRBD1 is a possible D gene (6 bases). Trimming cost V 2 bases and J 3 bases, with 14 bases left between them. The CDR3 runs 15 residues. CDR1 and CDR2 from the germline V gene are SNHLY and FYNNEI. In nucleotides, the CDR3 is TGTGCCAGCAGTGAAAAGAGAGAACAGGGCTACGAGCAGTACTTC. Translation: CASSEKREQGYEQYF.

CDR3 amino acids: CAWRGGNQGNQPQHF. In DNA form, the CDR3 reads TGTGCCTGGAGAGGAGGTAACCAAGGGAATCAGCCCCAGCATTTT. The gene calls are TRBV30 and TRBJ1-5; D not certain. CDR3 length: 15 residues. Germline CDR1 GTSNPN, CDR2 SVGIG (reference sequence). V dropped 3 bases and J dropped 4 bases, with 16 bases sitting between them.

This chain connects TRBV7-9 to TRBJ1-2; 8 bases fit TRBD1. From germline, CDR1 is SEHNR and CDR2 FQNEAQ (reference sequence). V shed 1 base and J 4 bases; nucleotides not matched to a gene: 2. The CDR3 extends over 14 amino acids. As DNA, the CDR3 is TGTGCCAGCAGCTTAGGGGACAGGCCCTATGGCTACACCTTC. Its protein is CASSLGDRPYGYTF.